The clone carrying this TCR beta chain was counted only a few times. With a J-beta primer mix and a sample-barcoded 5' primer, a second PCR ran about 7 to 12 cycles. Each CDR3 protein gets one entry after TCRdb re-called the 5' RACE reads with MiXCR. Counted here are about 970,000 distinct CDR3 sequences, just over 50% occurring once; the ten biggest clones make up roughly 23%. This record belongs to a study of blood T cells in healthy people across ages. The CDR3 covers 17 residues. Sample: blood. The TCR was taken from a woman aged 55-75 years in good health. This rearrangement joins TRBV21-1 to TRBJ2-5; the DNA was not compared with TRBD1, the D call given in the table. TRBV21-1 is a pseudogene locus. CDR3 sequence (DNA): TGTGCCAGCAGCAAAAGGGGGGACAGGAGCCTCCAAGAGACCCAGTACTTC. Translated, it gives CASSKRGDRSLQETQYF.